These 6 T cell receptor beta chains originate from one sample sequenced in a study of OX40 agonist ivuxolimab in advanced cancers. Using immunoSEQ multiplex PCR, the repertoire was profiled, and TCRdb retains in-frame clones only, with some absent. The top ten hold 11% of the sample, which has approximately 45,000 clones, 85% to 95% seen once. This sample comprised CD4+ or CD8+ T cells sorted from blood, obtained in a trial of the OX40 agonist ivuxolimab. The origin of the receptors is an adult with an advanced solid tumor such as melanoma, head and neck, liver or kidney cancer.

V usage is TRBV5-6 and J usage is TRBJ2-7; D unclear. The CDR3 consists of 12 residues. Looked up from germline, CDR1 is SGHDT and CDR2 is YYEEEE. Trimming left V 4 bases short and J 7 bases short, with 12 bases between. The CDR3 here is CASSPGYSEQYF. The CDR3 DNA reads TGTGCCAGCAGCCCCGGCTACTCTGAGCAGTACTTC.

The CDR3 reads CASSNTASGTYNEQFF. The CDR3 bases are TGTGCCAGCAGTAATACGGCTAGCGGGACCTACAATGAGCAGTTCTTC. This rearrangement joins TRBV2 to TRBJ2-1; 9 bases are shared with TRBD2. The length of the CDR3 is 16 residues. V was pared by 5 bases and J by 2 bases, with 7 bases of the junction left unmatched. Germline-derived CDR1 and CDR2 are SNHLY and FYNNEI.

The DNA of the CDR3 is TGTGCCTGGAATGCCACGAGGGACCCGGAGACCCAGTACTTC. Its translation is CAWNATRDPETQYF. The rearrangement uses TRBV30 and TRBJ2-5; either TRBD1 or TRBD2 may supply D (5 bases each). V was clipped by 4 bases and J by 5 bases, with 17 bases between them. The CDR3 extends over 14 amino acids. The germline CDR1 and CDR2 sequences are GTSNPN and SVGIG (reference sequence).

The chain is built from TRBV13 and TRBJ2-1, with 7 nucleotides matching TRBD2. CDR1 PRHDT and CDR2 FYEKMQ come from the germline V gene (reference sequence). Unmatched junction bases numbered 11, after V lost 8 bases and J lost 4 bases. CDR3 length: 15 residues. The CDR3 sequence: CASLGAGEGYNEQFF. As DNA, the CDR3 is TGTGCCAGCTTAGGGGCGGGAGAAGGGTACAATGAGCAGTTCTTC. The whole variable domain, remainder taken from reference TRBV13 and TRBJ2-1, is AAGVIQSPRHLIKEKRETATLKCYPIPRHDTVYWYQQGPGQDPQFLISFYEKMQSDKGSIPDRFSAQQFSDYHSELNMSSLELGDSALYFCASLGAGEGYNEQFFGPGTRLTVL.

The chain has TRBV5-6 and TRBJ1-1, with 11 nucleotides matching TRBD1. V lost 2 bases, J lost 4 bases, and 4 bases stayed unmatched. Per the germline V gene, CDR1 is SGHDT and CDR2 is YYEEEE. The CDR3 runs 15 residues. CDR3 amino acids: CASSFIGQGATEAFF. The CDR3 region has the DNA TGTGCCAGCAGCTTCATCGGACAGGGGGCCACTGAAGCTTTCTTT.

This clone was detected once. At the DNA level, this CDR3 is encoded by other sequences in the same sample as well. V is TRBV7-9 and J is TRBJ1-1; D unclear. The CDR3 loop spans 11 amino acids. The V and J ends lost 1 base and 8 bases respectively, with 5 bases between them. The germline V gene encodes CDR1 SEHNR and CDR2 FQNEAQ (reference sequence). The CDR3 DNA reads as TGTGCCAGCAGCTTAGATACGGAAGCTTTCTTT. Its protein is CASSLDTEAFF.